These T cell receptor beta chains were read from a single sample in a study of blood T cell repertoires in COVID-19. Here immunoSEQ multiplex PCR was the method, and the copy in TCRdb shows in-frame clones only, minus some. The sample includes some 120,000 clones, more than 80% of them seen just once. The source material was peripheral blood. The receptors shown here come from a human donor in a cohort sampled during active COVID-19. CDR3s include the opening cysteine and the closing phenylalanine or tryptophan. D genes are given only for firm matches. Size is stated for part of the rows, as once, few or many counts, or as a class when the clone is expanded.

d_call	clone_size	v_call	j_call	cdr3_aa	cdr3_nt
TRBD1	NA	TRBV6-5	TRBJ1-5	CASSSDRANNQPQHF	TGTGCCAGCAGCTCAGACAGGGCGAACAATCAGCCCCAGCATTTT
TRBD1	NA	TRBV6-5	TRBJ1-1	CASKGDRLNTEAFF	TGTGCCAGCAAAGGGGACAGGCTAAACACTGAAGCTTTCTTT
NA	NA	TRBV7-9	TRBJ1-5	CASSWEGGNQPQHF	TGTGCCAGCAGCTGGGAAGGGGGCAATCAGCCCCAGCATTTT
NA	once	TRBV6-5	TRBJ1-5	CASSSFAGSQPQHF	TGTGCCAGCAGTTCCTTCGCAGGAAGTCAGCCCCAGCATTTT
TRBD2	NA	TRBV2	TRBJ2-5	CASSSGVAGVLETQYF	TGTGCCAGCTCCTCTGGGGTAGCGGGAGTCTTGGAGACCCAGTACTTC
NA	NA	TRBV19	TRBJ1-2	CASKAGSYGYTF	TGTGCCAGTAAGGCAGGGTCCTATGGCTACACCTTC
TRBD2	NA	TRBV9	TRBJ2-3	CASSVATGRAIDTQYF	TGTGCCAGCAGCGTAGCGACCGGGAGGGCCATAGATACGCAGTATTTT
TRBD1	NA	TRBV7-9	TRBJ1-2	CASSLVGGDNYGYTF	TGTGCCAGCAGCTTAGTAGGGGGCGATAACTATGGCTACACCTTC
TRBD1	NA	TRBV7-9	TRBJ1-4	CASSSITDRAGEKLFF	TGTGCCAGCAGCTCCATCACGGACAGGGCGGGCGAAAAACTGTTTTTT
NA	NA	TRBV5-4	TRBJ2-5	CASSLSSQETQYF	TGTGCCAGCAGCTTATCATCACAAGAGACCCAGTACTTC
NA	NA	TRBV21-1	TRBJ1-2	CASSTTGNYGYTF	TGTGCCAGCAGTACAACAGGTAACTATGGCTACACCTTC
TRBD2	NA	TRBV7-8	TRBJ2-3	CASSLLAGEHTDTQYF	TGTGCCAGCAGCTTGCTAGCGGGGGAACACACAGATACGCAGTATTTT
TRBD1	NA	TRBV6-5	TRBJ1-2	CASSYAFGQGNYGYTF	TGTGCCAGCAGTTACGCCTTCGGACAGGGCAACTATGGCTACACCTTC
NA	NA	TRBV2	TRBJ1-5	CASSADRNSNQPQHF	TGTGCCAGCAGTGCTGACAGAAATAGCAATCAGCCCCAGCATTTT
NA	NA	TRBV11-2	TRBJ2-5	CASSLAVGGETQYF	TGTGCCAGCAGCTTAGCGGTGGGGGGAGAGACCCAGTACTTC
NA	NA	TRBV5-1	TRBJ1-6	CASSTGSPNSPLHF	TGCGCCAGCAGCACCGGGTCCCCCAACTCACCCCTCCACTTT
NA	NA	TRBV7-3	TRBJ1-1	CASSLIRSDQAFF	TGTGCCAGCAGCTTAATACGAAGCGACCAAGCTTTCTTT
TRBD1	NA	TRBV10-2	TRBJ1-3	CASGGTGGNTIYF	TGCGCCAGTGGAGGGACAGGTGGAAACACCATATATTTT
TRBD2	NA	TRBV9	TRBJ2-1	CASSARGGVAGGLDEQFF	TGTGCCAGCAGCGCGAGGGGCGGGGTAGCGGGAGGTTTGGATGAGCAGTTCTTC
TRBD1	NA	TRBV19	TRBJ1-1	CASTFLGQGNTEAFF	TGTGCCAGTACGTTTTTAGGACAGGGGAACACTGAAGCTTTCTTT
NA	NA	TRBV5-1	TRBJ2-2	CASSQTTGNTGELFF	TGCGCCAGCAGCCAGACGACAGGGAACACCGGGGAGCTGTTTTTT
NA	NA	TRBV19	TRBJ1-2	CASSIQPQNSGRGWKTNYGYTF	TGTGCCAGTAGTATACAACCCCAAAATAGTGGTCGAGGGTGGAAGACTAACTATGGCTACACCTTC
NA	NA	TRBV4-3	TRBJ2-1	CASSQDLVGAEQFF	TGCGCCAGCAGCCAAGACCTAGTGGGGGCTGAGCAGTTCTTC
NA	NA	TRBV6-5	TRBJ2-2	CASSPRDSGGELFF	TGTGCCAGCAGTCCCCGGGACTCTGGGGGGGAGCTGTTTTTT
NA	NA	TRBV7-6	TRBJ2-1	CASSLGENEQFF	TGTGCCAGCAGCTTAGGAGAAAATGAGCAGTTCTTC
NA	once	TRBV14	TRBJ1-1	CASSRHFGGAGKNTEAFF	TGTGCCAGCAGCCGGCATTTTGGGGGCGCGGGCAAAAACACTGAAGCTTTCTTT
NA	NA	TRBV6-5	TRBJ2-6	CASSRASGANVLTF	TGTGCCAGCAGCAGGGCCTCTGGGGCCAACGTCCTGACTTTC
TRBD1	NA	TRBV5-1	TRBJ1-2	CASSLQNPGTGAYGYTF	TGCGCCAGCAGCTTGCAGAATCCCGGGACAGGTGCCTATGGCTACACCTTC
NA	once	TRBV29-1	TRBJ2-5	CSAASGSGWGETQYF	TGCAGCGCTGCGTCAGGGTCTGGTTGGGGAGAGACCCAGTACTTC
NA	NA	TRBV3-1/TRBV3-2	TRBJ2-7	CASSQEDGTGEQYF	TGTGCCAGCAGCCAAGAAGATGGAACGGGGGAGCAGTACTTC
NA	NA	TRBV21-1	TRBJ2-3	CASSKDSGTDTQYF	TGTGCCAGCAGCAAAGATAGCGGCACAGATACGCAGTATTTT
TRBD1	NA	TRBV18	TRBJ2-7	CASSPLQGTGISEQYF	TGTGCCAGCTCACCACTCCAGGGGACAGGGATAAGCGAGCAGTACTTC
NA	NA	TRBV29-1	TRBJ2-6	CSVEPEDGSSGANVLTF	TGCAGCGTTGAGCCCGAGGATGGGTCTTCTGGGGCCAACGTCCTGACTTTC
TRBD2	NA	TRBV7-2	TRBJ2-1	CASRLSGGGNEQFF	TGTGCCAGCAGACTTAGCGGGGGGGGCAATGAGCAGTTCTTC
NA	NA	TRBV6-2/TRBV6-3	TRBJ1-1	CASSYEEGRLNTEAFF	TGTGCCAGCAGTTACGAGGAGGGACGGTTGAACACTGAAGCTTTCTTT
NA	NA	TRBV5-5	TRBJ2-1	CASQGGLSSYNEQFF	TGTGCCAGTCAAGGCGGCTTGAGCTCCTACAATGAGCAGTTCTTC
NA	NA	TRBV24-1	TRBJ1-1	CATSDPGRPGNEAFF	TGTGCCACCAGTGACCCCGGGAGGCCAGGGAATGAAGCTTTCTTT
NA	NA	TRBV5-1	TRBJ2-5	CASSPYAGFQETQYF	TGCGCCAGCAGCCCCTATGCGGGGTTCCAAGAGACCCAGTACTTC
TRBD2	NA	TRBV11-3	TRBJ2-5	CASSLTSGAGETQYF	TGTGCCAGCAGTCTGACTAGCGGAGCAGGGGAGACCCAGTACTTC
TRBD1	NA	TRBV19	TRBJ1-5	CASSINLAGGQPQHF	TGTGCCAGTAGTATTAATCTGGCAGGGGGTCAGCCCCAGCATTTT
NA	few	TRBV10-2	TRBJ1-6	CASSGGHNLHF	TGCGCCAGCAGTGGTGGGCATAACCTCCACTTT
TRBD1	NA	TRBV6-5	TRBJ1-5	CASTMDRDSQPQHF	TGTGCCAGCACTATGGACAGGGATAGTCAGCCCCAGCATTTT
NA	NA	TRBV6-5	TRBJ1-2	CASSRASYGYTF	TGTGCCAGCAGCAGGGCAAGCTATGGCTACACCTTC
TRBD2	NA	TRBV3-1/TRBV3-2	TRBJ2-7	CASSRLAGSPYEQYF	TGTGCCAGCAGCCGACTAGCGGGATCCCCCTACGAGCAGTACTTC
TRBD1	NA	TRBV7-2	TRBJ2-3	CASRPDRGRADTQYF	TGTGCCAGCAGACCCGACAGGGGTCGCGCAGATACGCAGTATTTT
NA	NA	TRBV4-3	TRBJ2-5	CASSLNPWGFETQYF	TGCGCCAGCAGCCTCAACCCATGGGGCTTTGAGACCCAGTACTTC
NA	NA	TRBV7-2	TRBJ2-3	CASSFQGQDTQYF	TGTGCCAGCAGCTTTCAGGGTCAAGATACGCAGTATTTT
TRBD1	NA	TRBV13	TRBJ2-6	CASSSVQGQGANVLTF	TGTGCCAGCAGCTCAGTACAGGGACAGGGGGCCAACGTCCTGACTTTC
NA	NA	TRBV27	TRBJ2-5	CASSLFSHQETQYF	TGTGCCAGCAGTTTATTTTCCCATCAAGAGACCCAGTACTTC
TRBD1	once	TRBV10-1	TRBJ2-3	CAREKGLDRGPTHDTQYF	TGCGCCAGAGAGAAGGGTTTGGACAGGGGCCCTACTCATGATACGCAGTATTTT
TRBD1	NA	TRBV11-3	TRBJ1-1	CASSLTTGGYTEAFF	TGTGCCAGCAGCTTGACCACAGGGGGCTACACTGAAGCTTTCTTT
NA	NA	TRBV9	TRBJ1-1	CASSPQGQANTEAFF	TGTGCCAGCAGCCCCCAGGGACAAGCGAACACTGAAGCTTTCTTT
TRBD1	NA	TRBV2	TRBJ2-1	CASSERRQGTHGEQFF	TGTGCCAGCAGTGAACGAAGACAGGGGACCCATGGTGAGCAGTTCTTC
NA	once	TRBV25-1	TRBJ1-2	CASSDRNYGYTF	TGTGCCAGCAGTGACAGGAACTATGGCTACACCTTC
TRBD1	NA	TRBV6-1	TRBJ2-7	CASSEALGQGAYEQYF	TGTGCCAGCAGTGAAGCGTTGGGACAGGGGGCCTACGAGCAGTACTTC